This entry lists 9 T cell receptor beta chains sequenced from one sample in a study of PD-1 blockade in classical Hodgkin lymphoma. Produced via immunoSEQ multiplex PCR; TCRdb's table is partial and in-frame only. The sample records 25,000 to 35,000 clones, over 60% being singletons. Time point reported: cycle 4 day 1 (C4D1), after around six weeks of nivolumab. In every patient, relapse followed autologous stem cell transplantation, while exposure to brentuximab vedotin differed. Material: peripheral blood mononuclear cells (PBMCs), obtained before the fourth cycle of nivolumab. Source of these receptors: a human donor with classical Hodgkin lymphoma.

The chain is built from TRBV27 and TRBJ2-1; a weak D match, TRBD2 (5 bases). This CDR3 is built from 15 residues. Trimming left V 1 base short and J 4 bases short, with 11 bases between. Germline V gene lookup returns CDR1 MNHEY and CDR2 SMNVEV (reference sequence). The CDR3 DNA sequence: TGTGCCAGCAGTTTATACTCGGGGAATTACAATGAGCAGTTCTTC. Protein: CASSLYSGNYNEQFF.

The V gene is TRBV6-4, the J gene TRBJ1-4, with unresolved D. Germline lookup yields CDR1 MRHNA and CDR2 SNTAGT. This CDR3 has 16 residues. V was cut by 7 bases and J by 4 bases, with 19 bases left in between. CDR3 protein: CASNMTQPKNNEKLFF. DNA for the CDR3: TGTGCCAGCAACATGACACAGCCGAAGAATAATGAAAAACTGTTTTTT.

The CDR3: CASSQERYMNTEAFF. The DNA of the CDR3 is TGCGCCAGCAGCCAAGAACGGTACATGAACACTGAAGCTTTCTTT. This sequence joins TRBV4-1 and TRBJ1-1; no reliable D call. Per the germline V gene, CDR1 is MGHRA and CDR2 is YSYEKL. V shed 0 bases and J shed 0 bases, with 8 bases lying between them. The CDR3 runs 15 residues.

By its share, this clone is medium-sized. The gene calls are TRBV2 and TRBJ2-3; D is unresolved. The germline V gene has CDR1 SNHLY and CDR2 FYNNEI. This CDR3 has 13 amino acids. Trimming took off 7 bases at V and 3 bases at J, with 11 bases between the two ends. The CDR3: CASTPPNTDTQYF. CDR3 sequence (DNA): TGTGCCAGCACCCCACCAAATACAGATACGCAGTATTTT.

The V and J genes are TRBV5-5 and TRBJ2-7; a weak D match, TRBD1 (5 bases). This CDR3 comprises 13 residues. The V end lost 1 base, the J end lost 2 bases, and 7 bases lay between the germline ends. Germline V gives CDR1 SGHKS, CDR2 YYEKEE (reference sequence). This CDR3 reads CASSLQGAYEQYF. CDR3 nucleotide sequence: TGTGCCAGCAGCTTGCAGGGCGCCTACGAGCAGTACTTC.

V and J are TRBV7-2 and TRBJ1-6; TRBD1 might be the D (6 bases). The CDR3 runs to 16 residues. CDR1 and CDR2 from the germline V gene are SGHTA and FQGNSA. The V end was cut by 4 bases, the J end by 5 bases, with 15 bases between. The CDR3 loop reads CASSYSSGADNSPLHF. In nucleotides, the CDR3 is TGTGCCAGCAGCTACTCGTCGGGGGCAGATAATTCACCCCTCCACTTT.

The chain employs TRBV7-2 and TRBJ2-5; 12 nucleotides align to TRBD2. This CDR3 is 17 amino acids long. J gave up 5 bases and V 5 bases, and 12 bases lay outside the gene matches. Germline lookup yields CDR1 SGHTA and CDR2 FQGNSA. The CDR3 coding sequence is TGTGCCAGCAGCCCAGGGTTCCTAGCGGGAGGGCAGGAGACCCAGTACTTC. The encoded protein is CASSPGFLAGGQETQYF.

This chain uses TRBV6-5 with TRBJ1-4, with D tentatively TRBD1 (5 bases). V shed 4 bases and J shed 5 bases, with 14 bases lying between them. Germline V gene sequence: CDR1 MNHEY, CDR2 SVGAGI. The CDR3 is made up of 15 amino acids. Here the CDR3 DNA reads TGTGCCAGCAGTTCCCGGGGCCTAGGCAATGAAAAACTGTTTTTT. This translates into CASSSRGLGNEKLFF.

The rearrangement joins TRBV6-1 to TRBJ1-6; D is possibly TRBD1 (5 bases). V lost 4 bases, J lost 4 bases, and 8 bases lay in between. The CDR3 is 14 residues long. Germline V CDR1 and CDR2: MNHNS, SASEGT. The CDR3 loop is CASSGGGYNSPLHF. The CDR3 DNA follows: TGTGCCAGCAGTGGGGGGGGGTATAATTCACCCCTCCACTTT.